Below are 32 T cell receptor beta chains sequenced from a single sample in a study of blood T cell repertoires in COVID-19. Assay used: immunoSEQ multiplex PCR; TCRdb lists only in-frame clones, some missing. The table records about 270,000 clones, roughly 90% of them present only once. The specimen was PBMCs or T cells enriched from blood (not recorded which). Receptors were obtained from a woman in her twenties or thirties who had recovered from COVID-19.

The chain recombines TRBV11-3 with TRBJ1-2; 9 bases line up with TRBD1. CDR1 SGHNT and CDR2 YENEEA come from the germline V gene. This CDR3 is built from 17 residues. The V gene end was trimmed by 1 base and the J gene end by 0 bases; junction bases not matched to a gene: 6. CDR3 sequence: CASSLGTGAHPNYGYTF. The CDR3 DNA reads TGTGCCAGCAGCTTAGGGACAGGGGCCCACCCTAACTATGGCTACACCTTC.

This chain uses TRBV2 with TRBJ2-7; 7 bases fit TRBD2. Germline V gene lookup returns CDR1 SNHLY and CDR2 FYNNEI. The CDR3 sequence is 16 residues long. With V trimmed by 7 bases and J by 6 bases, 18 bases remained unmatched. CDR3: CASNPGAGVFHGEQYF. In DNA form, the CDR3 reads TGTGCCAGCAATCCTGGGGCGGGAGTCTTTCATGGCGAGCAGTACTTC.

The chain has TRBV6-2 or TRBV6-3 and TRBJ1-2; D gene uncertain. CDR1 and CDR2 from the germline V gene are MNHEY and SVGEGT. Between the trimmed V and J ends, which lost 2 bases and 4 bases, there was a span of 14 bases. The CDR3 contains 15 residues. The CDR3 DNA reads as TGTGCCAGCAGTTACGATAGCGAAATCTTCTATGGCTACACCTTC. It specifies CASSYDSEIFYGYTF.

The chain carries TRBV7-2 and TRBJ1-4, with D maybe TRBD1 (6 bases). With 1 base removed from V and 5 bases from J, the gap between germline ends came to 14 bases. The CDR3 spans 16 residues. Germline V gene data show CDR1 as SGHTA and CDR2 as FQGNSA. CDR3 protein: CASSLGGPGRNEKLFF. As DNA, the CDR3 is TGTGCCAGCAGCTTAGGGGGGCCGGGGAGAAATGAAAAACTGTTTTTT.

The CDR3, as DNA: TGTGCCAGTAGTCCCCTAGGAGGCTTGTCGAACACTGAAGCTTTCTTT. Its translation is CASSPLGGLSNTEAFF. The genes are TRBV19 and TRBJ1-1; D unclear. The V gene lost 5 bases and the J gene lost 1 base, with 17 bases spanning the gap. This CDR3 region has 16 residues. Germline lookup yields CDR1 LNHDA and CDR2 SQIVND (reference sequence).

The CDR3 loop reads CASSPQGAANEKLFF. The CDR3 nucleotides read TGTGCCAGCAGTCCCCAGGGGGCAGCTAATGAAAAACTGTTTTTT. The V and J genes are TRBV6-5 and TRBJ1-4; 8 bases agree with TRBD1. V was clipped by 5 bases and J by 3 bases; unmatched bases: 5. CDR3 length equals 15 residues. CDR1 is MNHEY, CDR2 SVGAGI, per germline.

The chain recombines TRBV6-1 with TRBJ1-2; D is unclear. Germline V gene data show CDR1 as MNHNS and CDR2 as SASEGT. V shed 1 base and J shed 4 bases, with 7 bases lying between them. The CDR3 contains 13 residues. This CDR3 reads CASSEGPVYGYTF. CDR3 coding DNA: TGTGCCAGCAGTGAAGGCCCAGTCTATGGCTACACCTTC.

The J gene is TRBJ1-2, the V gene TRBV7-2; TRBD1 is a possible D gene (6 bases). This CDR3 spans 15 amino acids. In germline, CDR1 is SGHTA, CDR2 FQGNSA. V was trimmed by 4 bases and J by 4 bases, leaving 16 bases between them. The CDR3 nucleotides are TGTGCCAGCAGCTCCAAGGGGGTTAAGGGCTATGGCTACACCTTC. It is translated as CASSSKGVKGYGYTF.

The rearrangement links TRBV7-9 to TRBJ2-7; weak D call: TRBD2 (7 bases). From germline, CDR1 is SEHNR and CDR2 FQNEAQ (reference sequence). The CDR3 is 15 amino acids. The V and J ends lost 8 bases and 0 bases respectively, with 17 bases between them. DNA for the CDR3: TGTGCCAGCGGAGGGGGGGGTCTCAGCTCCTACGAGCAGTACTTC. It translates to CASGGGGLSSYEQYF.

The J gene is TRBJ2-7, the V gene TRBV28; perhaps TRBD1 as D (5 bases). Trimming cost V 8 bases and J 3 bases, with 20 bases left between them. Germline CDR1 MDHEN, CDR2 SYDVKM. This CDR3 comprises 15 residues. For the CDR3, the DNA is TGTGCCAGCGCTTCCTTGGACATATCCTTCTACGAGCAGTACTTC. Its protein product is CASASLDISFYEQYF.

The chain employs TRBV7-6 and TRBJ2-1, with TRBD2 matching over 8 bases. CDR3 length equals 16 residues. CDR1 and CDR2 (germline): SGHVS, FNYEAQ. Trimming took 6 bases from V and 4 from J; bases not matched to a gene: 11. The CDR3 spells CASSSGREGRYNEQFF. DNA of the CDR3: TGTGCCAGCAGTTCCGGGAGGGAGGGCCGGTACAATGAGCAGTTCTTC. Variable domain in full (rest from reference TRBV7-6 and TRBJ2-1): GAGVSQSPRYKVTKRGQDVALRCDPISGHVSLYWYRQALGQGPEFLTYFNYEAQQDKSGLPNDRFSAERPEGSISTLTIQRTEQRDSAMYRCASSSGREGRYNEQFFGPGTRLTVL.

V and J are TRBV7-9 and TRBJ2-5; no firm D call. V was trimmed by 1 base and J by 0 bases, leaving 6 bases between them. The CDR3 is 14 residues long. Germline assignment: CDR1 SEHNR and CDR2 FQNEAQ (reference sequence). Here the CDR3 DNA reads TGTGCCAGCAGCTTAGTCCGGGACCAAGAGACCCAGTACTTC. It translates to CASSLVRDQETQYF.

CDR3 coding DNA: TGTGCCAGCACCCCAGGGGACAATGAGCAGTTCTTC. This gives the protein CASTPGDNEQFF. The chain employs TRBV6-7 and TRBJ2-1, with D possibly TRBD1 on 6 matching bases. TRBV6-7 is an ORF, and what it does is uncertain. The CDR3 has 12 amino acids. V lost 7 bases to trimming and J lost 5 bases, with 9 bases between them.

The V and J genes are TRBV4-3 and TRBJ1-3, with TRBD1 as a possible D gene (5 bases). The germline V gene has CDR1 LGHNA and CDR2 YSLEER. V lost 1 base and J 4 bases, leaving 14 bases between the germline ends. The CDR3 loop spans 16 amino acids. As DNA, the CDR3 is TGCGCCAGCAGCCAAGGCGGGGGGTCTGGGGGAAACACCATATATTTT. Translated: CASSQGGGSGGNTIYF.

The gene calls are TRBV15 and TRBJ1-1; D unclear. Germline V gene lookup returns CDR1 LNHNV and CDR2 YYDKDF (reference sequence). CDR3 length: 15 residues. The V end lost 5 bases, the J end lost 3 bases, and 16 bases lay between the germline ends. The CDR3 nucleotides read TGTGCCACCAGCGTTGTCAACAGCGGCCACACTGAAGCTTTCTTT. It is translated as CATSVVNSGHTEAFF.

The genes are TRBV5-1 and TRBJ2-7, with D uncertain. Germline V lookup: CDR1 SGHRS, CDR2 YFSETQ. CDR3 length: 15 residues. The ends were cut back, 3 bases at V and 0 bases at J, with 13 bases in the middle. CDR3 sequence (DNA): TGCGCCAGCAGCTATTTGGTAGCCCTCTCCTACGAGCAGTACTTC. Translation gives CASSYLVALSYEQYF.

The rearrangement joins TRBV27 to TRBJ1-5, with D possibly TRBD1 on 5 matching bases. Germline CDR1 MNHEY, CDR2 SMNVEV (reference sequence). V lost 3 bases to trimming and J lost 6 bases, with 15 bases between them. This CDR3 contains 15 residues. The CDR3 here is CASSFRQGAGQPQHF. The CDR3 bases are TGTGCCAGCAGTTTCCGTCAGGGCGCTGGTCAGCCCCAGCATTTT.

The chain recombines TRBV18 with TRBJ1-1, with D perhaps matching TRBD1 (6 bases). Between the trimmed V and J ends, which lost 4 bases and 6 bases, there was a span of 24 bases. This CDR3 has 17 amino acids. Per germline, CDR1 KGHSH and CDR2 LQKENI. CDR3 loop: CASSLLGGQQGMPEAFF. Here the CDR3 DNA reads TGTGCCAGCTCACTACTGGGAGGGCAACAGGGCATGCCTGAAGCTTTCTTT.

This sequence joins TRBV27 and TRBJ2-7; 14 nucleotides agree with TRBD2. The CDR3 is 16 amino acids. J lost 3 bases, V lost 5 bases, and 6 bases had no gene match. Germline loops: CDR1 MNHEY, CDR2 SMNVEV (reference sequence). DNA of the CDR3: TGTGCCAGCAGTCGAGGGACTAGCGGGGGTTTCTACGAGCAGTACTTC. The encoded protein is CASSRGTSGGFYEQYF.

The chain couples TRBV24-1 to TRBJ2-1; 10 nucleotides align to TRBD2. CDR3 length: 16 amino acids. Trimming cost V 2 bases and J 3 bases; bases outside gene matches: 3. The germline gives CDR1 KGHDR, CDR2 SFDVKD. DNA for the CDR3: TGTGCCACCAGTGATTCTGTAGCGGGAGGCTACAATGAGCAGTTCTTC. The encoded protein is CATSDSVAGGYNEQFF.

The CDR3 loop reads CASSIVGGKSSYEQYF. In DNA form, the CDR3 reads TGTGCCAGTAGTATAGTTGGGGGGAAGAGCTCCTACGAGCAGTACTTC. The chain uses TRBV19 and TRBJ2-7; weak D call: TRBD2 (6 bases). The CDR3 loop spans 16 amino acids. The V gene lost 1 base and the J gene lost 0 bases, with 13 bases spanning the gap. CDR1 and CDR2 (germline): LNHDA, SQIVND (reference sequence).

The chain links TRBV6-5 to TRBJ1-4; the D is unclear. The CDR3 spans 14 residues. Trimming left V 5 bases short and J 2 bases short, with 9 bases between. Germline V gene lookup returns CDR1 MNHEY and CDR2 SVGAGI. In nucleotides, the CDR3 is TGTGCCAGCAGTCGAAGGAGGACTAATGAAAAACTGTTTTTT. As protein: CASSRRRTNEKLFF.

The V and J genes are TRBV29-1 and TRBJ1-1, with D possibly being TRBD1 (5 bases). The CDR3 is 15 residues long. The V end was cut by 6 bases, the J end by 1 base, with 18 bases between. CDR1 is SQVTM, CDR2 ANQGSEA, per germline. The CDR3 loop reads CSVHPAGGENTEAFF. Written as DNA, the CDR3 is TGCAGCGTCCACCCCGCGGGGGGGGAGAACACTGAAGCTTTCTTT.

The CDR3 bases are TGTGCCAGCAGCTTTACCGGGACTAGGGCCTACAATGAGCAGTTCTTC. Residues: CASSFTGTRAYNEQFF. This rearrangement joins TRBV7-2 to TRBJ2-1; 8 positions match TRBD2. CDR1 is SGHTA, CDR2 FQGNSA, per germline. V lost 3 bases to trimming and J lost 2 bases; unmatched junction nucleotides: 6. The CDR3 consists of 16 residues.

The chain is built from TRBV4-3 and TRBJ1-1; no clear D gene. The CDR3 spans 14 residues. CDR1 and CDR2 (germline): LGHNA, YSLEER. Trimming took 2 bases from V and 4 from J, leaving 11 bases between them. CDR3 loop: CASSQLLYGTEAFF. DNA for the CDR3: TGCGCCAGCAGCCAACTCCTCTACGGCACTGAAGCTTTCTTT.

The genes are TRBV20-1 and TRBJ2-1, with D possibly being TRBD1 (6 bases). The CDR3 loop spans 10 amino acids. Trimming shortened V by 7 bases and J by 12 bases, and 13 bases separated the two germline ends. Germline loops: CDR1 DFQATT, CDR2 SNEGSKA (reference sequence). The CDR3 DNA reads as TGCAGTGTCACAGGGTATGGGCAGTTCTTC. It codes for CSVTGYGQFF.

The gene calls are TRBV27 and TRBJ2-1; 9 nucleotides match TRBD2. Germline assignment: CDR1 MNHEY and CDR2 SMNVEV (reference sequence). This CDR3 has 15 amino acids. Germline trimming cut 3 bases from V and 7 bases from J; bases unmatched to any gene: 7. CDR3 in DNA: TGTGCCAGCAGTTTGGGCGGGGGGGCGTGGAATGAGCAGTTCTTC. Protein product: CASSLGGGAWNEQFF.

The chain employs TRBV3-1 (or the pseudogene TRBV3-2) and TRBJ2-7; D is possibly TRBD2 (5 bases). From germline, CDR1 is LGHDT and CDR2 YNNKEL (reference sequence). Trimming left V 4 bases short and J 3 bases short, with 13 bases between. The CDR3 loop spans 14 amino acids. CDR3 nucleotide sequence: TGTGCCAGCAGCCCGGGGATACGAGACTACGAGCAGTACTTC. It specifies CASSPGIRDYEQYF.

This chain connects TRBV30 to TRBJ1-6; 10 nucleotides align to TRBD1. The CDR3 contains 18 residues. In germline, CDR1 is GTSNPN, CDR2 SVGIG (reference sequence). V shed 1 base and J 1 base; nucleotides not matched to a gene: 7. CDR3 sequence: CAWSAWTGGVSYNSPLHF. In DNA form, the CDR3 reads TGTGCCTGGAGTGCTTGGACAGGGGGTGTATCCTATAATTCACCCCTCCACTTT. The whole variable domain, remainder taken from reference TRBV30 and TRBJ1-6, is SQTIHQWPATLVQPVGSPLSLECTVEGTSNPNLYWYRQAAGRGLQLLFYSVGIGQISSEVPQNLSASRPQDRQFILSSKKLLLSDSGFYLCAWSAWTGGVSYNSPLHFGNGTRLTVT.

The chain has TRBV30 and TRBJ2-5; tentative D call: TRBD1 (5 bases). Trimming took 0 bases from V and 9 from J, leaving 14 bases between them. The CDR3 loop spans 13 amino acids. Germline assignment: CDR1 GTSNPN and CDR2 SVGIG (reference sequence). CDR3 amino acids: CAWSVRQGTPQYF. CDR3 DNA sequence: TGTGCCTGGAGTGTACGGCAGGGTACACCCCAGTACTTC.

The rearrangement links TRBV5-1 to TRBJ2-1, with 12 bases matching TRBD2. The CDR3 has 17 residues. V lost 6 bases and J lost 6; bases outside the gene matches: 13. Germline V CDR1 and CDR2: SGHRS, YFSETQ. The CDR3 DNA reads TGCGCCAGCACCGCGACTAGCGGGAGTCTGTTCGCCAATGAGCAGTTCTTC. It yields the protein CASTATSGSLFANEQFF.

The chain uses TRBV5-1 and TRBJ2-1; 10 nucleotides align to TRBD1. After removal of 3 bases from V and 8 bases from J, the junction contained 14 bases not matched to a gene. This CDR3 region has 17 residues. CDR1 and CDR2 from the germline V gene are SGHRS and YFSETQ. The CDR3 spells CASSSELPGQGFDEQFF. The CDR3 nucleotides are TGCGCCAGCAGCTCAGAGCTACCGGGACAGGGGTTCGATGAGCAGTTCTTC.